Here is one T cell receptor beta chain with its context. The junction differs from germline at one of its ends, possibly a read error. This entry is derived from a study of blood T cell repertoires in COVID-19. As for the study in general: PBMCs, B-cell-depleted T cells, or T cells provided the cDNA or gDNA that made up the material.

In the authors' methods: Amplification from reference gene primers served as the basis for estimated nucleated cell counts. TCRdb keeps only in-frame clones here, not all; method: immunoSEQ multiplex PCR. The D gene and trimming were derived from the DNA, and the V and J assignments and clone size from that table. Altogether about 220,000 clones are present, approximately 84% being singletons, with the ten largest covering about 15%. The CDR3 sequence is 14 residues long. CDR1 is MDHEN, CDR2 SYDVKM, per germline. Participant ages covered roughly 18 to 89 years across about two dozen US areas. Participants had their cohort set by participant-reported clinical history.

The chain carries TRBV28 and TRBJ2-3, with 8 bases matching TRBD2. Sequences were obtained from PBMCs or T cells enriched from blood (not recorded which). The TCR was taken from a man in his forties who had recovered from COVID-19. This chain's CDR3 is CASSFREGTDTQYF. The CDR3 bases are TGTGCCAGCAGTTTCCGGGAGGGCACTGATACGCAGTATTTT.